This T cell receptor (beta chain) was obtained from a study of shared clonotypes between healthy human individuals. From germline, CDR1 is SNHLY and CDR2 FYNNEI. Trimming shortened V by 6 bases and J by 4 bases, and 15 bases separated the two germline ends. This CDR3 spans 14 amino acids. Every immunoSEQ plate was one replicate of a subset's evenly spread DNA. Sequenced by immunoSEQ multiplex PCR; TCRdb stores in-frame clones only, minus some. The sample contains 450,000 to 550,000 clones, around 74% of which appear only once. This clone has just a few counts. There were no recent acute infections or vaccinations among the donors, who were healthy HIV-negative adults. Genomic DNA for unsorted samples, which was extracted with the QIAamp DNA Blood Mini kit, came from about 90 million PBMCs.

Input material: PBMCs. This chain uses TRBV2 with TRBJ1-1; D gene unclear. This TCR was recovered from a woman in her 40s in good health. Some clones in this sample may be carry-over from other donors' samples. The CDR3 coding sequence is TGTGCCAGCAGGTGGAGTGGAGAGGCCACTGAAGCTTTCTTT. Amino acid sequence: CASRWSGEATEAFF.